The 25 T cell receptor beta chains reported below all come from one sample, sequenced in a study of blood T cell repertoires in COVID-19. This table comes from immunoSEQ multiplex PCR, and its TCRdb copy is limited to in-frame clones, with some not included. Of 20,000 to 25,000 clones listed, around 70% are singletons. The specimen sequenced was peripheral blood. All receptors come from a human donor in a cohort sampled during active or convalescent COVID-19.

This chain uses TRBV5-1 with TRBJ1-1; D is undetermined. Germline V gene lookup returns CDR1 SGHRS and CDR2 YFSETQ. Trimming took off 4 bases at V and 3 bases at J, with 7 bases between the two ends. This CDR3 region has 12 residues. The CDR3 DNA sequence: TGCGCCAGCAGCCACCAGGACACTGAAGCTTTCTTT. It codes for CASSHQDTEAFF.

This clone was seen more than once but under ten times. The V gene is TRBV7-2, the J gene TRBJ2-3, with D tentatively TRBD2 (5 bases). V was clipped by 5 bases and J by 2 bases, with 20 bases between them. CDR1 and CDR2 (germline): SGHTA, FQGNSA. This CDR3 is 17 amino acids long. This CDR3 is CASSPRLGLAYTDTQYF. The CDR3 region has the DNA TGTGCCAGCAGCCCCCGTTTAGGACTCGCCTACACAGATACGCAGTATTTT.

The rearrangement uses TRBV7-2 and TRBJ2-1, with 8 positions matching TRBD2. CDR3 length: 17 residues. From germline, CDR1 is SGHTA and CDR2 FQGNSA. With V trimmed by 5 bases and J by 0 bases, 9 bases remained unmatched. The CDR3 spells CASSLLGGRFSYNEQFF. Written as DNA, the CDR3 is TGTGCCAGCAGCCTCTTGGGCGGGAGGTTCTCCTACAATGAGCAGTTCTTC.

The chain couples TRBV27 to TRBJ2-1, with 7 bases lining up with TRBD2. The V and J ends lost 4 bases and 10 bases, in that order; junction bases with no gene match: 13. CDR3 size: 15 residues. Germline CDR1 MNHEY, CDR2 SMNVEV (reference sequence). The CDR3 loop is CASSSGPSGVFEQFF. CDR3 coding DNA: TGTGCCAGCAGTTCAGGGCCGAGCGGGGTTTTCGAGCAGTTCTTC.

This clone was detected only a few times. The CDR3 DNA is TGTGCCATCAAAGACAGATTCCTCTACGAGCAGTACTTC. Translation: CAIKDRFLYEQYF. The chain links TRBV10-3 to TRBJ2-7; a weak D match, TRBD1 (5 bases). The CDR3 contains 13 residues. V dropped 7 bases and J dropped 3 bases, with 13 bases sitting between them. Germline CDR1 and CDR2: ENHRY and SYGVKD.

This chain joins TRBV19 and TRBJ2-2; the D gene is possibly TRBD2 (6 bases). In germline, CDR1 is LNHDA, CDR2 SQIVND (reference sequence). This CDR3 spans 15 amino acids. The V gene lost 5 bases and the J gene lost 6 bases, with 16 bases spanning the gap. CDR3 sequence (DNA): TGTGCCAGTAGTCCCTCGGGGGATGTGGCCGGGGAGCTGTTTTTT. This gives the protein CASSPSGDVAGELFF.

The chain has TRBV30 and TRBJ1-4; D is undetermined. This CDR3 comprises 15 residues. CDR1 is GTSNPN and CDR2 is SVGIG in the germline V gene (reference sequence). With 0 bases removed from V and 5 bases from J, the gap between germline ends came to 13 bases. The CDR3 sequence: CAWSVRGTVNEKLFF. The CDR3 DNA sequence: TGTGCCTGGAGTGTACGCGGAACGGTCAATGAAAAACTGTTTTTT.

This clone showed up just a few times. The chain has TRBV24-1 and TRBJ2-5; 8 nucleotides align to TRBD1. Trimming at V came to 3 bases and at J to 0 bases, leaving 5 bases not matched to a gene. CDR1 is KGHDR, CDR2 SFDVKD, per germline. The CDR3 spans 16 residues. The CDR3 region is CATSDRTGKYQETQYF. In nucleotides, the CDR3 is TGTGCCACCAGTGATAGGACAGGGAAGTACCAAGAGACCCAGTACTTC.

The chain employs TRBV27 and TRBJ1-5, with a possible D match to TRBD1 (6 bases). V was shortened by 2 bases and J by 3 bases, with 11 bases between the two germline ends. From germline, CDR1 is MNHEY and CDR2 SMNVEV (reference sequence). There are 15 residues in the CDR3. This CDR3 reads CASSLGGAYNQPQHF. CDR3 DNA sequence: TGTGCCAGCAGTTTAGGGGGGGCTTACAATCAGCCCCAGCATTTT.

This clone was counted once. V usage is TRBV24-1 and J usage is TRBJ2-1; 9 bases are a match to TRBD2. Germline V CDR1 and CDR2: KGHDR, SFDVKD. This CDR3 contains 16 residues. V shed 10 bases, J shed 4 bases, and the junction held 13 bases outside the gene matches. CDR3 protein: CATSPRGRARYNEQFF. In nucleotides, the CDR3 is TGTGCCACTTCCCCCCGCGGGAGGGCCAGGTACAATGAGCAGTTCTTC.

The genes are TRBV27 and TRBJ1-4; 9 bases map to TRBD1. CDR1 is MNHEY and CDR2 is SMNVEV in the germline V gene (reference sequence). Trimming took 4 bases from V and 5 from J; bases not matched to a gene: 14. The CDR3 totals 18 residues. The CDR3: CASSSFWDREGRNEKLFF. Here the CDR3 DNA reads TGTGCCAGCAGTTCCTTTTGGGACAGGGAGGGTCGGAATGAAAAACTGTTTTTT.

The V gene is TRBV30, the J gene TRBJ1-5; unclear D gene. This CDR3 has 14 amino acids. V lost 0 bases to trimming and J lost 6 bases, with 12 bases between them. Germline V gene data show CDR1 as GTSNPN and CDR2 as SVGIG (reference sequence). The CDR3 region has the DNA TGTGCCTGGAGTGTATCCGCAGGAGGTCAGCCCCAGCATTTT. It specifies CAWSVSAGGQPQHF.

V gene TRBV9 combines with J gene TRBJ2-3; perhaps TRBD1 as D (6 bases). The CDR3 has 15 amino acids. V dropped 0 bases and J dropped 2 bases, with 10 bases sitting between them. Germline CDR1 is SGDLS and CDR2 is YYNGEE. CDR3 protein: CASSVVEGVTDTQYF. CDR3 DNA sequence: TGTGCCAGCAGCGTAGTCGAGGGGGTCACAGATACGCAGTATTTT.

This sequence joins TRBV5-4 and TRBJ1-1, with TRBD1 identical over 9 bases. The CDR3 covers 16 residues. Germline V CDR1 and CDR2: SGHNT, YYREEE (reference sequence). V gave up 3 bases and J gave up 2 bases; unmatched junction bases: 8. The CDR3 DNA follows: TGTGCCAGCAGCTCAAGATCTACAGGGGGCAACACTGAAGCTTTCTTT. Residues: CASSSRSTGGNTEAFF.

This chain connects TRBV27 to TRBJ2-6, with D perhaps matching TRBD2 (6 bases). The CDR3 consists of 16 residues. Deletions cut 2 bases from V and 1 base from J, with 9 bases between. The V gene's germline CDR1 is MNHEY and CDR2 SMNVEV (reference sequence). The chain's CDR3 is CASSLNGGSGANVLTF. The DNA of the CDR3 is TGTGCCAGCAGTTTAAACGGGGGTTCTGGGGCCAACGTCCTGACTTTC. The variable domain in full, completed from reference TRBV27 and TRBJ2-6, reads EAQVTQNPRYLITVTGKKLTVTCSQNMNHEYMSWYRQDPGLGLRQIYYSMNVEVTDKGDVPEGYKVSRKEKRNFPLILESPSPNQTSLYFCASSLNGGSGANVLTFGAGSRLTVL.

This clone came up many times. The genes are TRBV3-1 (or the pseudogene TRBV3-2) and TRBJ1-1; 8 nucleotides agree with TRBD1. Germline assignment: CDR1 LGHDT and CDR2 YNNKEL (reference sequence). The ends lost 0 bases at V and 10 bases at J; junction bases unmatched: 7. There are 14 residues in the CDR3. As DNA, the CDR3 is TGTGCCAGCAGCCAAGATGTCGGCAGGGGGCGAGCTTTCTTT. The encoded protein is CASSQDVGRGRAFF.

The genes are TRBV4-1 and TRBJ2-1; TRBD2 might be the D (5 bases). Trimming took 4 bases from V and 8 from J, leaving 21 bases between them. Germline CDR1 reads MGHRA; CDR2 reads YSYEKL. CDR3 length: 16 residues. This chain's CDR3 is CASSPLFYGGLDEQFF. CDR3 sequence (DNA): TGCGCCAGCAGCCCTCTGTTTTACGGCGGGCTGGATGAGCAGTTCTTC.

V gene TRBV6-5 combines with J gene TRBJ2-1, with 11 bases lining up with TRBD1. The V and J ends lost 6 bases and 7 bases, in that order; junction bases with no gene match: 8. The germline V gene has CDR1 MNHEY and CDR2 SVGAGI. This CDR3 spans 15 amino acids. In nucleotides, the CDR3 is TGTGCCAGCAGCTCCGGGACAGGGGGAATAAATGAGCAGTTCTTC. This gives the protein CASSSGTGGINEQFF.

This clone has only a few counts. The CDR3 DNA follows: TGCGCCAGCAGCTCCTATGGACAGGGGACTGAAGCTTTCTTT. Residues: CASSSYGQGTEAFF. V usage is TRBV5-1 and J usage is TRBJ1-1, with 9 bases lining up with TRBD1. Germline V CDR1 and CDR2: SGHRS, YFSETQ. The CDR3 totals 14 residues. The ends lost 3 bases at V and 5 bases at J; junction bases unmatched: 5. The entire variable domain, with the rest obtained from reference TRBV5-1 and TRBJ1-1, is as follows: KAGVTQTPRYLIKTRGQQVTLSCSPISGHRSVSWYQQTPGQGLQFLFEYFSETQRNKGNFPGRFSGRQFSNSRSEMNVSTLELGDSALYLCASSSYGQGTEAFFGQGTRLTVV.

The DNA for the CDR3 is TGCAGCGTTGAAGAGGTTGTTATGGGGAGCGCCTATGGCTACACCTTC. Its translation is CSVEEVVMGSAYGYTF. V and J are TRBV29-1 and TRBJ1-2; D not certain. The ends were cut back, 0 bases at V and 4 bases at J, with 18 bases in the middle. CDR1 and CDR2 (germline): SQVTM, ANQGSEA. The CDR3 is made up of 16 amino acids.

The gene calls are TRBV6-5 and TRBJ2-1; D may be TRBD1 (5 bases). V gave up 7 bases and J gave up 5 bases, with 15 bases separating them. Per germline, CDR1 MNHEY and CDR2 SVGAGI. This CDR3 is 14 amino acids long. The CDR3 sequence: CASTPPTGNNEQFF. The CDR3 region has the DNA TGTGCCAGCACCCCCCCCACAGGAAACAATGAGCAGTTCTTC.

This chain joins TRBV28 and TRBJ2-7, with unresolved D. The ends were cut back, 6 bases at V and 3 bases at J, with 6 bases in the middle. CDR3 length: 11 residues. The germline V gene has CDR1 MDHEN and CDR2 SYDVKM. The CDR3 loop reads CASSLVYEQYF. Here the CDR3 DNA reads TGTGCCAGCAGCCTTGTCTACGAGCAGTACTTC.

The rearrangement uses TRBV6-5 and TRBJ1-1; a possible D gene is TRBD1 (5 bases). The CDR3 sequence is 14 residues long. Trimming took off 7 bases at V and 1 base at J, with 13 bases between the two ends. Germline V CDR1 and CDR2: MNHEY, SVGAGI. CDR3: CASTTGQTNTEAFF. DNA of the CDR3: TGTGCCAGCACCACTGGACAAACGAACACTGAAGCTTTCTTT.

The V gene is TRBV5-1, the J gene TRBJ2-7, with D unresolved. This CDR3 comprises 13 residues. Germline-derived CDR1 and CDR2 are SGHRS and YFSETQ. V shed 3 bases and J shed 4 bases, with 11 bases lying between them. CDR3 bases: TGCGCCAGCAGCTCCGGGTCTCGATACGAGCAGTACTTC. Amino acids: CASSSGSRYEQYF.

The rearrangement links TRBV12-3 or TRBV12-4 to TRBJ1-1; TRBD1 might be the D (5 bases). The ends were cut back, 6 bases at V and 5 bases at J, with 13 bases in the middle. The CDR3 length is 13 residues. The CDR3 DNA reads TGTGCCAGCAGGCCCGGACACGGGACTGAAGCTTTCTTT. Its protein is CASRPGHGTEAFF.